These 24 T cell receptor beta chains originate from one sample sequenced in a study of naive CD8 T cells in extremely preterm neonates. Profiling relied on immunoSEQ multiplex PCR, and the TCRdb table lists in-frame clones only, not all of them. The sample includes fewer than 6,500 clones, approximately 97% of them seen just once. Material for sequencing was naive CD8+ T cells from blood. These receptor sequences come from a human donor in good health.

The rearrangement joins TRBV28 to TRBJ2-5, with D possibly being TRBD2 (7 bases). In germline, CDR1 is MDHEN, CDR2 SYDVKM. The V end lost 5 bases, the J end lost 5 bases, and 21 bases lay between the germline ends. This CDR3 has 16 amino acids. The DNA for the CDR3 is TGTGCCAGCAGTACTTCCCCCTGGGAGGGGGACGAGACCCAGTACTTC. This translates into CASSTSPWEGDETQYF.

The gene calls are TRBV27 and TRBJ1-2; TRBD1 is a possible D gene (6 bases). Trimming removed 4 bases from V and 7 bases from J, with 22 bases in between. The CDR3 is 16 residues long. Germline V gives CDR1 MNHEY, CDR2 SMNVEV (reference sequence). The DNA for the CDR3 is TGTGCCAGCAGTTCGGACTCGGGGGGGCGACCAGGTGGCTACACCTTC. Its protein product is CASSSDSGGRPGGYTF.

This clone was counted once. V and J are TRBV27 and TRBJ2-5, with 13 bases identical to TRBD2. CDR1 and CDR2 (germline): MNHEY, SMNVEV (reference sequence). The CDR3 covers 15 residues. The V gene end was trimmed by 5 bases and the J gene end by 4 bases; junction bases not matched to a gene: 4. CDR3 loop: CASSQGLAGRETQYF. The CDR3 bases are TGTGCCAGCAGTCAGGGACTAGCGGGAAGAGAGACCCAGTACTTC.

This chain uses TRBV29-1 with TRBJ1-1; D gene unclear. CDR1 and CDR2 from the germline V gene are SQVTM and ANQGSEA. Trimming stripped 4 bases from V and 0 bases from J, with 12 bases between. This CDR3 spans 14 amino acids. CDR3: CSVAVPLMNTEAFF. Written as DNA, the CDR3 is TGCAGCGTTGCGGTTCCCCTAATGAACACTGAAGCTTTCTTT.

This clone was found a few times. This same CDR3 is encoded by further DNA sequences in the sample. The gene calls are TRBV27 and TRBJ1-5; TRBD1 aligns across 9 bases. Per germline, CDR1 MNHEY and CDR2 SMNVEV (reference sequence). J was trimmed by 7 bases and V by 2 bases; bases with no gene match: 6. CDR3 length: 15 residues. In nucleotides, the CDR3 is TGTGCCAGCAGTTTAGTGGGACAGGGTAGGCAGCCCCAGCATTTT. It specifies CASSLVGQGRQPQHF.

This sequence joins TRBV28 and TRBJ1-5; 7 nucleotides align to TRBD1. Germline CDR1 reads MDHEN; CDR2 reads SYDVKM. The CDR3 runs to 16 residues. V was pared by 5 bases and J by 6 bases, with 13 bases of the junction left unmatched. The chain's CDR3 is CASSPPQTGSAQPQHF. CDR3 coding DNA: TGTGCCAGCAGTCCCCCTCAGACAGGGTCGGCTCAGCCCCAGCATTTT. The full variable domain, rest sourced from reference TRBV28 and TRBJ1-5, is DVKVTQSSRYLVKRTGEKVFLECVQDMDHENMFWYRQDPGLGLRLIYFSYDVKMKEKGDIPEGYSVSREKKERFSLILESASTNQTSMYLCASSPPQTGSAQPQHFGDGTRLSIL.

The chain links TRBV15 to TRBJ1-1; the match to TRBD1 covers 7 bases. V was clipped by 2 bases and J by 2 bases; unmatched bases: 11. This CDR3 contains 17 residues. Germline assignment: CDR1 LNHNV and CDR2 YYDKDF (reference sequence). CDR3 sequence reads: CATSRPDRQGPNTEAFF. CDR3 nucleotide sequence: TGTGCCACCAGCAGACCCGATCGACAGGGTCCAAACACTGAAGCTTTCTTT.

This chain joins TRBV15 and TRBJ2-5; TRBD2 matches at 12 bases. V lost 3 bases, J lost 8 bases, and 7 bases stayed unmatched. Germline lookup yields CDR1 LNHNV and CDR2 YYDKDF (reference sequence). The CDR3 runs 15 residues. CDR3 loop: CATSSRTSGKQTQYF. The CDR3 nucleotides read TGTGCCACCAGCAGTCGGACTAGCGGGAAGCAAACCCAGTACTTC.

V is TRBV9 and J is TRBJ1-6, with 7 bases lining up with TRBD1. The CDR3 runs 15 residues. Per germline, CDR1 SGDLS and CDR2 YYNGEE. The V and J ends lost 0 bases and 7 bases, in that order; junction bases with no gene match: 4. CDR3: CASSVEDRLNSPLHF. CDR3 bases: TGTGCCAGCAGCGTAGAGGACAGGTTAAATTCACCCCTCCACTTT.

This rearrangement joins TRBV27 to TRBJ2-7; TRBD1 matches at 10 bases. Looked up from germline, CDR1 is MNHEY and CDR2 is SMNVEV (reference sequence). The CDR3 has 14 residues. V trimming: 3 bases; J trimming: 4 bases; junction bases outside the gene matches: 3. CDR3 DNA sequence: TGTGCCAGCAGTTTTGGACAGGGGGGATACGAGCAGTACTTC. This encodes CASSFGQGGYEQYF.

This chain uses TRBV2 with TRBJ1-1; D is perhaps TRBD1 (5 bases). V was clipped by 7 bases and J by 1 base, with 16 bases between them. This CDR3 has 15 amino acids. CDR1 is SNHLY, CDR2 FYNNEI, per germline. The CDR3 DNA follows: TGTGCCAGCAAAATTATTCGGGGGGAGAACACTGAAGCTTTCTTT. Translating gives CASKIIRGENTEAFF.

CDR3 coding DNA: TGTGCCAGCAGTTTATCGGCTAGCACAGATACGCAGTATTTT. It specifies CASSLSASTDTQYF. The chain joins TRBV27 to TRBJ2-3; D gene unclear. The CDR3 has 14 amino acids. Germline-derived CDR1 and CDR2 are MNHEY and SMNVEV (reference sequence). Trimming took off 0 bases at V and 0 bases at J, with 4 bases between the two ends.

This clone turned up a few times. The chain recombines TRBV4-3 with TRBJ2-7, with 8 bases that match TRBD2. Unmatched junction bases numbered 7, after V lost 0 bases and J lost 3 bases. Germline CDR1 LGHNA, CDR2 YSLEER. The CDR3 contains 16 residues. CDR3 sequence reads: CASSQDVLAGYYEQYF. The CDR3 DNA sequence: TGCGCCAGCAGCCAAGATGTTTTAGCGGGATACTACGAGCAGTACTTC.

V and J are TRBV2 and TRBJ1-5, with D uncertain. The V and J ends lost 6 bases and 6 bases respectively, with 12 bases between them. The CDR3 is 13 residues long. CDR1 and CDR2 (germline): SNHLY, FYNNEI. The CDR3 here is CASRRGTGQPQHF. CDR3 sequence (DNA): TGTGCCAGCAGGAGAGGTACTGGTCAGCCCCAGCATTTT.

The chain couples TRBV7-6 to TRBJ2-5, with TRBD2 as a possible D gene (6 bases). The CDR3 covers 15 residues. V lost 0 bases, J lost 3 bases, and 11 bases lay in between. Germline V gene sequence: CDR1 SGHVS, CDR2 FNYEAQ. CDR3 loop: CASSLARGREETQYF. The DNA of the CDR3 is TGTGCCAGCAGCTTAGCCCGGGGGAGAGAAGAGACCCAGTACTTC.

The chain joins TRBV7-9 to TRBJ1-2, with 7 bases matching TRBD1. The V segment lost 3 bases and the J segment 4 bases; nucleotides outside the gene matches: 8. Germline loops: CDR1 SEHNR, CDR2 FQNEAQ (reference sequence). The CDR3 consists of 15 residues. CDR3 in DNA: TGTGCCAGCAGCTTCGGACAGGACAAGTTCTATGGCTACACCTTC. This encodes CASSFGQDKFYGYTF.

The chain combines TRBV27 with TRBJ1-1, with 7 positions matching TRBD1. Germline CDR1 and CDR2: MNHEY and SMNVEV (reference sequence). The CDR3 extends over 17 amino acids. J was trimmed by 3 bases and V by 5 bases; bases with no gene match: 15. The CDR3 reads CASSVLQGKRGDTEAFF. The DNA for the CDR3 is TGTGCCAGCAGTGTACTACAGGGGAAGCGTGGGGACACTGAAGCTTTCTTT.

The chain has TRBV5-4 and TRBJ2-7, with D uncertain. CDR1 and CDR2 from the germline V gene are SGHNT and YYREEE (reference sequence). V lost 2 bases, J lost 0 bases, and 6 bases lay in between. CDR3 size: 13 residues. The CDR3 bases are TGTGCCAGCAGCTTTGATAGCTCCTACGAGCAGTACTTC. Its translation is CASSFDSSYEQYF.

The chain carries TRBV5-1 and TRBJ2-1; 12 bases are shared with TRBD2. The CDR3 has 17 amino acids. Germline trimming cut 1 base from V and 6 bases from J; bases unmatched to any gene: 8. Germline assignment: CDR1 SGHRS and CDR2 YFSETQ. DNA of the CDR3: TGCGCCAGCAGCTTGTATCCTAGCGGGAGGGTCCGCAATGAGCAGTTCTTC. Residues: CASSLYPSGRVRNEQFF.

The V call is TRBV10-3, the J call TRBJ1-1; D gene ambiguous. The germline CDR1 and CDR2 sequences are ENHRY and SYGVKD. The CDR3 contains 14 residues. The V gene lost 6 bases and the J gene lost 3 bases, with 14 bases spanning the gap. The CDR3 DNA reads TGTGCCATCAGGTCGGCCCCGAGGGACACTGAAGCTTTCTTT. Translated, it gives CAIRSAPRDTEAFF.

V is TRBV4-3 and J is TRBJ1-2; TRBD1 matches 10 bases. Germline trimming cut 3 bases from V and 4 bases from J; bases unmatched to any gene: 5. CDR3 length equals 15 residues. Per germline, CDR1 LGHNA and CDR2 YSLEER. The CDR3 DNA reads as TGCGCCAGCAGCCAGGACAGGGGGTCCGGCTATGGCTACACCTTC. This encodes CASSQDRGSGYGYTF.

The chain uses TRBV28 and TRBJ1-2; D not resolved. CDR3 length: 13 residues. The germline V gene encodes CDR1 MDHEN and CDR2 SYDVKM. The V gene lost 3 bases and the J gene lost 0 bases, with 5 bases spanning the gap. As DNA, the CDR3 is TGTGCCAGCAGTTTTCGGGCTAACTATGGCTACACCTTC. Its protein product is CASSFRANYGYTF.

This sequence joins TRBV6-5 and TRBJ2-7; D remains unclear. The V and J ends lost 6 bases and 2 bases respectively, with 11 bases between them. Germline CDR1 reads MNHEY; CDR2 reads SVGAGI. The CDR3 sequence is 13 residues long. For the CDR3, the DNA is TGTGCCAGCAGCCTATCGATCGCCTACGAGCAGTACTTC. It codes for CASSLSIAYEQYF.

The CDR3 sequence is CASSVISGDLNTGELFF. CDR3 DNA sequence: TGTGCCAGCAGCGTAATCTCGGGGGATCTTAACACCGGGGAGCTGTTTTTT. J is TRBJ2-2 and V is TRBV7-6, with D perhaps matching TRBD2 (6 bases). Germline CDR1 reads SGHVS; CDR2 reads FNYEAQ. CDR3 size: 17 residues. Trimming left V 5 bases short and J 2 bases short, with 18 bases between.